These T cell receptor beta chains were read from a single sample in a study of OX40 agonist ivuxolimab in advanced cancers. Repertoires were generated with immunoSEQ multiplex PCR, while TCRdb's copy carries only in-frame clones and drops some. The table lists around 63,000 clones, roughly nine tenths of them singletons, with approximately 1% in the top ten. The specimen comprised CD4+ or CD8+ T cells sorted from blood, sampled in a trial of the OX40 agonist ivuxolimab. The source of these receptors is an adult with an advanced solid tumor such as melanoma, head and neck, liver or kidney cancer. The CDR3 runs from the conserved cysteine through the conserved F or W. The order of the fields is J gene, CDR3 length, V gene, clone size, CDR3 protein. Rows may omit the clone size; those that give it use once, few, many or a size class.

j_gene: TRBJ1-1
len: 12
v_gene: TRBV6-5
abundance: -
CDR3aa: CASSPQGTEAFF

j_gene: TRBJ2-2
len: 19
v_gene: TRBV18
abundance: -
CDR3aa: CASSLSNIGLAGNTGELFF

j_gene: TRBJ2-2
len: 14
v_gene: TRBV15
abundance: -
CDR3aa: CATSRKRDTGELFF

j_gene: TRBJ1-5
len: 15
v_gene: TRBV6-1
abundance: -
CDR3aa: CASRIPGRTNQPQHF

j_gene: -
len: 13
v_gene: TRBV5-1
abundance: -
CDR3aa: CASKRTETYEQYF

j_gene: TRBJ2-2
len: 13
v_gene: TRBV5-8
abundance: few
CDR3aa: CASSRTNTGELFF

j_gene: TRBJ1-1
len: 13
v_gene: TRBV2
abundance: few
CDR3aa: CASSDKVGAEAFF

j_gene: TRBJ2-3
len: 16
v_gene: TRBV10-2
abundance: -
CDR3aa: CASSHTSGGAGDTQYF

j_gene: TRBJ1-1
len: 14
v_gene: TRBV5-1
abundance: -
CDR3aa: CASSPTGVSMTAFF

j_gene: TRBJ2-1
len: 15
v_gene: TRBV2
abundance: -
CDR3aa: CASSQTSGGATEQFF

j_gene: TRBJ1-6
len: 14
v_gene: TRBV19
abundance: -
CDR3aa: CASSDSFNNSPLHF

j_gene: TRBJ1-3
len: 17
v_gene: TRBV6-1
abundance: -
CDR3aa: CASSGGRQGGSGNTIYF

j_gene: TRBJ2-1
len: 17
v_gene: TRBV11-2
abundance: -
CDR3aa: CASSSRGQTIRHNEQFF

j_gene: TRBJ1-2
len: 13
v_gene: TRBV5-1
abundance: -
CDR3aa: CASSLRGNYGYTF

j_gene: TRBJ2-5
len: 13
v_gene: TRBV19
abundance: -
CDR3aa: CASSIVNLETQYF

j_gene: TRBJ1-5
len: 15
v_gene: TRBV4-1
abundance: -
CDR3aa: CASSQVADRNQPQHF

j_gene: TRBJ1-5
len: 16
v_gene: TRBV6-6
abundance: -
CDR3aa: CASRTSGTASNQPQHF

j_gene: TRBJ1-6
len: 15
v_gene: TRBV6-1
abundance: -
CDR3aa: CASSVTGAPNSPLHF

j_gene: TRBJ1-1
len: 14
v_gene: TRBV7-2
abundance: -
CDR3aa: CASSHALRDTEAFF

j_gene: TRBJ2-7
len: 16
v_gene: TRBV10-2
abundance: -
CDR3aa: CASSARVGTRRVEQYF

j_gene: TRBJ1-2
len: 15
v_gene: TRBV2
abundance: -
CDR3aa: CASSEPGQGNYGYTF

j_gene: TRBJ2-3
len: 12
v_gene: TRBV15
abundance: -
CDR3aa: CATSALGDTQYF

j_gene: TRBJ2-2
len: 13
v_gene: TRBV10-1
abundance: few
CDR3aa: CASRPGNTGELFF

j_gene: TRBJ1-4
len: 15
v_gene: TRBV5-5
abundance: -
CDR3aa: CASSLVVGTNEKLFF

j_gene: TRBJ1-3
len: 16
v_gene: TRBV5-4
abundance: -
CDR3aa: CASSLGGQQRRNTIYF

j_gene: TRBJ2-1
len: 14
v_gene: TRBV6-5
abundance: -
CDR3aa: CASSRGAGGAEQFF

j_gene: TRBJ2-3
len: 16
v_gene: TRBV6-1
abundance: -
CDR3aa: CASSEQRQGDTDTQYF

j_gene: TRBJ2-4
len: 18
v_gene: TRBV7-9
abundance: -
CDR3aa: CASSLYGRTDVAKNIQYF

j_gene: TRBJ2-2
len: 13
v_gene: TRBV7-8
abundance: -
CDR3aa: CASSSQGFGELFF

j_gene: TRBJ1-6
len: 15
v_gene: TRBV7-6
abundance: few
CDR3aa: CASSLRGGGDSPLHF

j_gene: TRBJ2-5
len: 14
v_gene: TRBV6-5
abundance: -
CDR3aa: CASSYSGPAKTQYF

j_gene: TRBJ2-3
len: 15
v_gene: TRBV5-4
abundance: -
CDR3aa: CASSRSGGRPDTQYF

j_gene: TRBJ2-7
len: 15
v_gene: TRBV5-1
abundance: -
CDR3aa: CASSLTTGTTYEQYF

j_gene: TRBJ2-1
len: 11
v_gene: TRBV10-3
abundance: -
CDR3aa: CAIKDRVEQFF

j_gene: TRBJ1-3
len: 15
v_gene: TRBV19
abundance: -
CDR3aa: CASSIPGTSGNTIYF

j_gene: TRBJ2-4
len: 18
v_gene: TRBV2
abundance: -
CDR3aa: CASSESDRGQSIIDIQYF

j_gene: TRBJ2-2
len: 14
v_gene: TRBV6-6
abundance: once
CDR3aa: CASSPGQVNAELFF

j_gene: TRBJ1-1
len: 15
v_gene: TRBV14
abundance: -
CDR3aa: CASSQDVGGNTEAFF

j_gene: TRBJ1-1
len: 14
v_gene: TRBV11-3
abundance: -
CDR3aa: CASSKGGVNTEAFF